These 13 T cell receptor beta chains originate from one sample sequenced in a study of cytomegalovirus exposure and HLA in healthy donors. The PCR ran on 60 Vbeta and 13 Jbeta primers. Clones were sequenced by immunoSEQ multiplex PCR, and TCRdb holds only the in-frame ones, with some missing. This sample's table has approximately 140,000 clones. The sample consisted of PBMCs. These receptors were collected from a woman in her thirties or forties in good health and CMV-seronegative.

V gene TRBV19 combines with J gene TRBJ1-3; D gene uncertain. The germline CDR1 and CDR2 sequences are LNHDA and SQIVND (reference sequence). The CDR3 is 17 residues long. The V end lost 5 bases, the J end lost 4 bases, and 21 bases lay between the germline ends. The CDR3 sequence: CASSPRKWEGRGNTIYF. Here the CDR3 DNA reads TGTGCCAGTAGTCCTCGAAAGTGGGAGGGTAGAGGAAACACCATATATTTT.

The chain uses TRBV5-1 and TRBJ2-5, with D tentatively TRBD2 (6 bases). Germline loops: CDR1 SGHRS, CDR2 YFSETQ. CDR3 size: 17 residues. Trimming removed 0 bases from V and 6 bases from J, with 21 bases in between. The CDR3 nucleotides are TGCGCCAGCAGCTTGGGGGGGACTCCAAGGTTAGCAAAGACCCAGTACTTC. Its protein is CASSLGGTPRLAKTQYF.

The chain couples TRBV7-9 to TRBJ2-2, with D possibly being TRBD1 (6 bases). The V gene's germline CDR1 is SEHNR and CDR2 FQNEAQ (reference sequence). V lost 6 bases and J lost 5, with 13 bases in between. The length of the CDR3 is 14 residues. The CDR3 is CASREQGNTGELFF. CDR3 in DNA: TGTGCCAGCAGGGAACAGGGTAATACCGGGGAGCTGTTTTTT.

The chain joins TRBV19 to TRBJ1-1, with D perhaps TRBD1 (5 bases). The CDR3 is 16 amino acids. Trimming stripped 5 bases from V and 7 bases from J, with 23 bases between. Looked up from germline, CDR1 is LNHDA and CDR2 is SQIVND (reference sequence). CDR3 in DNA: TGTGCCAGTAGTCCGGGAGCGGGACGTAGGGTGTATGAAGCTTTCTTT. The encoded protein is CASSPGAGRRVYEAFF.

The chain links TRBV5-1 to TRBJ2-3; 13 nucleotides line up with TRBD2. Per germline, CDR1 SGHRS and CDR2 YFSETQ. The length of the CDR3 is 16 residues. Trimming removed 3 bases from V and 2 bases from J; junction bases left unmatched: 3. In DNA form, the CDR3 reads TGCGCCAGCAGCTGGGGGACTAGCGGGGCCACAGATACGCAGTATTTT. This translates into CASSWGTSGATDTQYF.

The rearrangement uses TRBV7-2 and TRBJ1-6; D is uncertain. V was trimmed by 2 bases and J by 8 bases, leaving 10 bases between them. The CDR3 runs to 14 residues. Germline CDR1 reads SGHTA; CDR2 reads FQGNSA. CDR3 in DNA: TGTGCCAGCAGCTTACACAGCAGAGATTCACCCCTCCACTTT. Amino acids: CASSLHSRDSPLHF.

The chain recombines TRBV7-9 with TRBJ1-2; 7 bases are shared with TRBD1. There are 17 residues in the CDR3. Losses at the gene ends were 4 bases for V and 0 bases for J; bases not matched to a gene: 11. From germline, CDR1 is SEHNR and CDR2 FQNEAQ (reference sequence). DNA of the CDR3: TGTGCCAGCAGCTCACGTCCCTCGGACAGGTCTAACTATGGCTACACCTTC. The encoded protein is CASSSRPSDRSNYGYTF.

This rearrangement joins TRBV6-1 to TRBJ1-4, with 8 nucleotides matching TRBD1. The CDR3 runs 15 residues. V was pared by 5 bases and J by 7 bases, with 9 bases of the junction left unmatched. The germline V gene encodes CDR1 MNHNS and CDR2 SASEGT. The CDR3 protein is CASSSQGARSEKLFF. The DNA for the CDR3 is TGTGCCAGCAGTTCCCAGGGGGCAAGGAGTGAAAAACTGTTTTTT.

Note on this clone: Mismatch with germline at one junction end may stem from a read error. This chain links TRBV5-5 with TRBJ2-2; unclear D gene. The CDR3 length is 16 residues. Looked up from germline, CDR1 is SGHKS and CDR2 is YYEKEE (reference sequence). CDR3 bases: TGTGCCAGCAGCTCTCCCGTGGGTTTCAACAGCGGGGAGCTGTTTTTT. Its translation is CASSSPVGFNSGELFF.

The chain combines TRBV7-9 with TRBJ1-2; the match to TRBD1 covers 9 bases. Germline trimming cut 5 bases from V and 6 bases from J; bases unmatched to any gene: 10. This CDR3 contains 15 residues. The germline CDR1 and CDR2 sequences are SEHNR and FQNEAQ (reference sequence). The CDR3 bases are TGTGCCAGCAGCCCACGGGGACAGGGAATTCATGGCTACACCTTC. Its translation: CASSPRGQGIHGYTF.

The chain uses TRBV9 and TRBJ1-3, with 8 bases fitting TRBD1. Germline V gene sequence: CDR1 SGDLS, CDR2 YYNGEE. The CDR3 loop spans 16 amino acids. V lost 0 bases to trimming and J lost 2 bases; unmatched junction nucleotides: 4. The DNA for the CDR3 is TGTGCCAGCAGCGTAGAAACGACAGGGGCTGGAAACACCATATATTTT. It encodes CASSVETTGAGNTIYF.

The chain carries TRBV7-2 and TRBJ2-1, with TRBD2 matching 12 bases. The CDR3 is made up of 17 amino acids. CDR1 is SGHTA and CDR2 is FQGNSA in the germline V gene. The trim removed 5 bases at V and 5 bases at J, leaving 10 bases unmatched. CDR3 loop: CASSPRTSGAMDNEQFF. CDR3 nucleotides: TGTGCCAGCAGCCCCCGGACTAGCGGGGCGATGGACAATGAGCAGTTCTTC.

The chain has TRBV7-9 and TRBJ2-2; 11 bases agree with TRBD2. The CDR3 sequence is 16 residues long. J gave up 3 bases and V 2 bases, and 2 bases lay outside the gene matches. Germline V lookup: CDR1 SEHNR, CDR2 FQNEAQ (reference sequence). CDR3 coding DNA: TGTGCCAGCAGCTTAACTAGCGGGGGCTACACCGGGGAGCTGTTTTTT. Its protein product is CASSLTSGGYTGELFF.